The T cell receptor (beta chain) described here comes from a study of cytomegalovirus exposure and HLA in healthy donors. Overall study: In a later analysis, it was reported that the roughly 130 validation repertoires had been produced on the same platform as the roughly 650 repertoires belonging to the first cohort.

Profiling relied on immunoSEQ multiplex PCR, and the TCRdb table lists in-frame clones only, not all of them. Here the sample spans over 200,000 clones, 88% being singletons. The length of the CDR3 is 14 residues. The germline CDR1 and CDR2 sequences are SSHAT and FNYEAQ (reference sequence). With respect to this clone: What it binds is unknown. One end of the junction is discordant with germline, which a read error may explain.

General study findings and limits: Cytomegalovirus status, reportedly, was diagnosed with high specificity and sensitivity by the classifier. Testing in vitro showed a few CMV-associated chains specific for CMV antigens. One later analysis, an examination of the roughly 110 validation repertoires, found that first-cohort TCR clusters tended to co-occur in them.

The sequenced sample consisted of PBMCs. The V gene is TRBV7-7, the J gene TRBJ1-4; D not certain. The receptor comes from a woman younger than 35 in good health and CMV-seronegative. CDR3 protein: CASSLGSTNEKLFF. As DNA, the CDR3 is TGTGCTAGCAGCCTCGGGTCAACTAATGAAAAACTGTTTTTT.